The 14 T cell receptor beta chains below all came from one sample that was sequenced in a study of CD8 T cells in Susac syndrome. Random hexamers were used to reverse transcribe about 0.5 to 1 ug of RNA. TCRdb reanalysed the immunoSEQ multiplex PCR reads using MiXCR and keeps one entry per CDR3 protein. This sample has around 150,000 distinct CDR3 sequences; approximately 95% occur once, and the top ten carry over 0.1%. Sequenced sample: CD4+ T cells from PBMCs. All receptors come from a human donor with multiple sclerosis.

The table lists this clonotype with a few counts. The chain recombines TRBV11-1 with TRBJ2-5; no reliable D call. This CDR3 comprises 15 residues. The germline V and J ends were trimmed by 2 bases and 3 bases, with 13 bases remaining between them. Germline V gene lookup returns CDR1 SGHAT and CDR2 FQDESV (reference sequence). The DNA of the CDR3 is TGTGCCAGCAGCTTATCTCTTTTGGGCGAAGAGACCCAGTACTTC. Its translation is CASSLSLLGEETQYF.

The chain is built from TRBV27 and TRBJ2-1, with TRBD2 matching over 12 bases. The CDR3 has 17 residues. After removal of 4 bases from V and 8 bases from J, the junction contained 12 bases not matched to a gene. The germline gives CDR1 MNHEY, CDR2 SMNVEV (reference sequence). The CDR3 DNA is TGTGCCAGCAGTTCCCGCCTAGCGGGAGGGCCTATGGATGAGCAGTTCTTC. Protein: CASSSRLAGGPMDEQFF.

The gene calls are TRBV6-5 and TRBJ2-7; 8 nucleotides align to TRBD2. The CDR3 runs to 15 residues. Per germline, CDR1 MNHEY and CDR2 SVGAGI. V lost 2 bases to trimming and J lost 8 bases; unmatched junction nucleotides: 11. CDR3 sequence (DNA): TGTGCCAGCAGTTACGGAACCGGGACTAGTTACCAGCAGTACTTC. It translates to CASSYGTGTSYQQYF.

This clonotype was observed a single time. The J gene is TRBJ2-7, the V gene TRBV2; D is perhaps TRBD1 (6 bases). The CDR3 covers 15 residues. The germline CDR1 and CDR2 sequences are SNHLY and FYNNEI. Trimming shortened V by 2 bases and J by 3 bases, and 14 bases separated the two germline ends. In nucleotides, the CDR3 is TGTGCCAGCAGTGAAAGGGACACGCTCTACTACGAGCAGTACTTC. The encoded protein is CASSERDTLYYEQYF.

The genes are TRBV9 and TRBJ2-3, with no clear D. Germline-derived CDR1 and CDR2 are SGDLS and YYNGEE. V was clipped by 3 bases and J by 2 bases, with 4 bases between them. The length of the CDR3 is 12 residues. In DNA, the CDR3 is TGTGCCAGCAGCGCGCCCACAGATACGCAGTATTTT. This translates into CASSAPTDTQYF.

The chain combines TRBV3-1 with TRBJ1-5; D call uncertain. V was cut by 1 base and J by 7 bases, with 14 bases left in between. Germline V gene lookup returns CDR1 LGHDT and CDR2 YNNKEL (reference sequence). The CDR3 totals 15 residues. CDR3 protein: CASSQAPIDPQPQHF. The CDR3 DNA is TGTGCCAGCAGCCAAGCCCCTATCGACCCCCAGCCCCAGCATTTT.

The V and J genes are TRBV20-1 and TRBJ2-3; 10 positions agree with TRBD2. Germline loops: CDR1 DFQATT, CDR2 SNEGSKA (reference sequence). The CDR3 length is 15 residues. Trimming at V came to 5 bases and at J to 6 bases, leaving 11 bases not matched to a gene. The CDR3 is CSAGRTSGMSDTQYF. In nucleotides, the CDR3 is TGCAGTGCTGGCAGGACTAGCGGCATGTCCGATACGCAGTATTTT.

This clonotype came up once. The chain combines TRBV2 with TRBJ2-2; the match to TRBD2 covers 8 bases. Germline values: CDR1 SNHLY, CDR2 FYNNEI. Germline trimming cut 10 bases from V and 1 base from J; bases unmatched to any gene: 11. This CDR3 contains 16 residues. CDR3 residues: CAIPQAGAGNTGELFF. DNA for the CDR3: TGTGCCATACCACAAGCGGGAGCGGGGAACACCGGGGAGCTGTTTTTT.

This chain joins TRBV23-1 and TRBJ2-1; possibly TRBD2 for D (5 bases). Being an ORF, TRBV23-1 has a function that is uncertain. V was pared by 7 bases and J by 0 bases, with 16 bases between. This CDR3 is 16 amino acids long. Written as DNA, the CDR3 is TGCGCCAGCATTTCCGGAGGTGCCAGCTCCTACAATGAGCAGTTCTTC. Amino acid sequence: CASISGGASSYNEQFF.

The gene calls are TRBV7-2 and TRBJ2-6; 8 nucleotides agree with TRBD2. V was clipped by 6 bases and J by 1 base; unmatched bases: 11. Germline loops: CDR1 SGHTA, CDR2 FQGNSA. The CDR3 sequence is 18 residues long. For the CDR3, the DNA is TGTGCCAGCAGTTACCGGGAGGGGAAGGAGTCTGGGGCCAACGTCCTGACTTTC. This gives the protein CASSYREGKESGANVLTF.

The chain employs TRBV24-1 and TRBJ2-7; possible D gene TRBD2, 6 bases. V lost 2 bases, J lost 6 bases, and 10 bases lay in between. CDR3 length: 13 residues. Germline V gene data show CDR1 as KGHDR and CDR2 as SFDVKD. The CDR3 loop is CATSDSGVPEQYF. CDR3 bases: TGTGCCACCAGTGATTCGGGAGTCCCCGAGCAGTACTTC.

J is TRBJ2-5 and V is TRBV7-3; D is perhaps TRBD2 (6 bases). The V end lost 1 base, the J end lost 1 base, and 10 bases lay between the germline ends. Germline CDR1 SGHTA, CDR2 FQGTGA. The CDR3 covers 15 residues. The CDR3 sequence: CASSLNAGLQETQYF. DNA for the CDR3: TGTGCCAGCAGCTTAAACGCGGGGCTCCAAGAGACCCAGTACTTC. The entire variable domain, with the rest obtained from reference TRBV7-3 and TRBJ2-5, is as follows: GAGVSQTPSNKVTEKGKYVELRCDPISGHTALYWYRQSLGQGPEFLIYFQGTGAADDSGLPNDRFFAVRPEGSVSTLKIQRTERGDSAVYLCASSLNAGLQETQYFGPGTRLLVL.

This chain uses TRBV3-1 with TRBJ2-3; D uncertain. Deletions cut 6 bases from V and 0 bases from J, with 4 bases between. Per the germline V gene, CDR1 is LGHDT and CDR2 is YNNKEL (reference sequence). The CDR3 has 12 residues. The CDR3 region has the DNA TGTGCCAGCAGTTATAGCACAGATACGCAGTATTTT. This sequence encodes CASSYSTDTQYF.

The chain links TRBV15 to TRBJ2-1; TRBD1 aligns across 9 bases. This CDR3 region has 14 residues. CDR1 and CDR2 from the germline V gene are LNHNV and YYDKDF (reference sequence). After removal of 7 bases from V and 5 bases from J, the junction contained 6 bases not matched to a gene. For the CDR3, the DNA is TGTGCCACCATGCGGGACAGGGTCCACAATGAGCAGTTCTTC. Protein sequence: CATMRDRVHNEQFF.